A single sample is the source of the 15 T cell receptor beta chains below, sequenced in a study of blood T cell repertoires in COVID-19. Libraries were prepared by immunoSEQ multiplex PCR; TCRdb keeps only in-frame clonotypes and omits some of them. This table has tens of thousands of clones, 70% to 90% appearing once. Sequencing used peripheral blood. The source is a human donor in a cohort sampled during active COVID-19.

This rearrangement joins TRBV3-1 (or the pseudogene TRBV3-2) to TRBJ2-7; maybe TRBD2 (6 bases). V lost 8 bases and J lost 0, with 11 bases in between. The CDR3 is 13 residues long. Germline-derived CDR1 and CDR2 are LGHDT and YNNKEL (reference sequence). The CDR3 DNA reads TGTGCCAGCGGGCAGGACTACTCCTACGAGCAGTACTTC. Its translation: CASGQDYSYEQYF.

The genes are TRBV7-9 and TRBJ1-6; 8 nucleotides agree with TRBD1. V was clipped by 6 bases and J by 3 bases; unmatched bases: 7. This CDR3 has 16 residues. CDR1 SEHNR and CDR2 FQNEAQ come from the germline V gene (reference sequence). CDR3 nucleotide sequence: TGTGCCAGCAGTAACGGACAGGGCTTCTATAATTCACCCCTCCACTTT. This encodes CASSNGQGFYNSPLHF.

This clone was recorded many times. V usage is TRBV19 and J usage is TRBJ2-3; 10 nucleotides match TRBD2. The CDR3 length is 15 residues. J lost 1 base, V lost 7 bases, and 5 bases had no gene match. Germline lookup yields CDR1 LNHDA and CDR2 SQIVND (reference sequence). In DNA, the CDR3 is TGTGCCAGTAATGGGCTAGCGGGAGGCACAGATACGCAGTATTTT. Translated, it gives CASNGLAGGTDTQYF. Using reference TRBV19 and TRBJ2-3 for the parts outside the CDR3, the full variable domain is DGGITQSPKYLFRKEGQNVTLSCEQNLNHDAMYWYRQDPGQGLRLIYYSQIVNDFQKGDIAEGYSVSREKKESFPLTVTSAQKNPTAFYLCASNGLAGGTDTQYFGPGTRLTVL.

The chain carries TRBV5-4 and TRBJ2-6; no firm D call. The CDR3 contains 16 residues. Germline lookup yields CDR1 SGHNT and CDR2 YYREEE (reference sequence). V was cut by 0 bases and J by 1 base, with 8 bases left in between. The CDR3 spells CASSLVGLSGANVLTF. For the CDR3, the DNA is TGTGCCAGCAGCTTGGTTGGGCTTTCTGGGGCCAACGTCCTGACTTTC. The whole variable domain, remainder taken from reference TRBV5-4 and TRBJ2-6, is ETGVTQSPTHLIKTRGQQVTLRCSSQSGHNTVSWYQQALGQGPQFIFQYYREEENGRGNFPPRFSGLQFPNYSSELNVNALELDDSALYLCASSLVGLSGANVLTFGAGSRLTVL.

The chain recombines TRBV10-2 with TRBJ1-5, with D hard to call. The length of the CDR3 is 15 residues. Trimming removed 4 bases at V and 4 bases at J, with 14 bases between. The V gene's germline CDR1 is WSHSY and CDR2 SAAADI. This CDR3 reads CASSVGRPKNQPQHF. The CDR3 DNA is TGCGCCAGCAGTGTGGGCCGCCCGAAAAATCAGCCCCAGCATTTT.

The rearrangement links TRBV12-3 or TRBV12-4 to TRBJ2-7, with a possible D match to TRBD1 (6 bases). Trimming took off 2 bases at V and 4 bases at J, with 6 bases between the two ends. The CDR3 is made up of 12 amino acids. CDR3 sequence: CASSLQGYEQYF. Written as DNA, the CDR3 is TGTGCCAGCAGTTTACAGGGGTACGAGCAGTACTTC.

The chain is built from TRBV18 and TRBJ1-1; D is possibly TRBD1 (6 bases). Per the germline V gene, CDR1 is KGHSH and CDR2 is LQKENI. The CDR3 sequence is 12 residues long. Trimming cost V 6 bases and J 7 bases, with 12 bases left between them. The CDR3 loop is CASSQLQGEAFF. CDR3 in DNA: TGTGCCAGCTCCCAACTACAGGGTGAAGCTTTCTTT. Supplemented by reference TRBV18 and TRBJ1-1, the full variable domain reads NAGVMQNPRHLVRRRGQEARLRCSPMKGHSHVYWYRQLPEEGLKFMVYLQKENIIDESGMPKERFSAEFPKEGPSILRIQQVVRGDSAAYFCASSQLQGEAFFGQGTRLTVV.

This chain links TRBV28 with TRBJ1-2; TRBD1 matches 7 bases. The CDR3 extends over 16 amino acids. The junction had 10 bases not matched to a gene; V was cut back by 1 base and J by 5 bases. CDR1 and CDR2 from the germline V gene are MDHEN and SYDVKM. The CDR3 DNA reads TGTGCCAGCAGTTTATTCTCGACAGGGCAGGGGTATGGCTACACCTTC. It specifies CASSLFSTGQGYGYTF.

The rearrangement joins TRBV6-5 to TRBJ1-2; no clear D. V was shortened by 4 bases and J by 5 bases, with 11 bases between the two germline ends. In germline, CDR1 is MNHEY, CDR2 SVGAGI. The CDR3 sequence is 13 residues long. In DNA, the CDR3 is TGTGCCAGCAGTTTGGAGGTTTCTTATGGCTACACCTTC. Translation gives CASSLEVSYGYTF.

The chain joins TRBV9 to TRBJ2-2; D perhaps matches TRBD2 (6 bases). The CDR3 is 14 residues long. V lost 6 bases, J lost 5 bases, and 14 bases lay in between. Germline V gene data show CDR1 as SGDLS and CDR2 as YYNGEE. The CDR3 DNA sequence: TGTGCCAGCACCGCTACGGGAGCTACCGGGGAGCTGTTTTTT. Translated: CASTATGATGELFF.

The chain carries TRBV5-1 and TRBJ2-7, with TRBD2 matching 9 bases. The germline V gene encodes CDR1 SGHRS and CDR2 YFSETQ. This CDR3 region has 15 residues. J was trimmed by 0 bases and V by 4 bases; bases with no gene match: 5. CDR3 protein: CASSPFSGSSYEQYF. The CDR3 DNA sequence: TGCGCCAGCAGCCCCTTTAGCGGGAGCTCCTACGAGCAGTACTTC. Supplemented by reference TRBV5-1 and TRBJ2-7, the full variable domain reads KAGVTQTPRYLIKTRGQQVTLSCSPISGHRSVSWYQQTPGQGLQFLFEYFSETQRNKGNFPGRFSGRQFSNSRSEMNVSTLELGDSALYLCASSPFSGSSYEQYFGPGTRLTVT.

The chain links TRBV6-5 to TRBJ1-2; D might be TRBD1 (5 bases). CDR1 and CDR2 (germline): MNHEY, SVGAGI. Between the trimmed V and J ends, which lost 5 bases and 8 bases, there was a span of 15 bases. The CDR3 covers 13 residues. The CDR3 sequence is CASSKPSGGGYTF. The CDR3 DNA sequence: TGTGCCAGCAGTAAACCCAGCGGGGGAGGCTACACCTTC.

The genes are TRBV12-3 or TRBV12-4 and TRBJ1-2; D perhaps matches TRBD1 (6 bases). This CDR3 region has 12 residues. Trimming took off 6 bases at V and 7 bases at J, with 12 bases between the two ends. CDR3 DNA: TGTGCCAGCAGGACACAGGGTTCTGGCTACACCTTC. Amino acids: CASRTQGSGYTF.

V usage is TRBV2 and J usage is TRBJ1-2; the D gene is possibly TRBD1 (6 bases). V lost 6 bases and J lost 7, with 9 bases in between. CDR1 and CDR2 (germline): SNHLY, FYNNEI. The CDR3 extends over 11 amino acids. The CDR3 reads CASRDRSGYTF. Here the CDR3 DNA reads TGTGCCAGCAGGGACAGAAGTGGCTACACCTTC.

The chain employs TRBV6-2 or TRBV6-3 and TRBJ2-7; TRBD1 aligns across 11 bases. With V trimmed by 6 bases and J by 6 bases, 10 bases remained unmatched. The CDR3 spans 15 residues. Germline CDR1 is MNHEY and CDR2 is SVGEGT. The chain's CDR3 is CASSPGQGAPGEQYF. The CDR3 nucleotides are TGTGCCAGCAGCCCAGGACAGGGGGCGCCGGGCGAGCAGTACTTC.